This entry is about one TCR beta chain. The antigen is undetermined. With 0 bases clipped from V and 5 bases from J, the junction kept 6 bases outside the gene matches. This CDR3 region has 15 residues. Germline V gives CDR1 SGHTS, CDR2 YDEGEE. This record belongs to a study of cytomegalovirus exposure and HLA in healthy donors. This PCR relied on a set of 60 Vbeta primers and 13 Jbeta primers. Only in-frame clones appear in the TCRdb table, and some are missing; sequencing was by immunoSEQ multiplex PCR. This table holds tens of thousands of clones, 60% to 80% found once. Study-wide results and limits: In a later analysis, TCR beta V- and J-gene trimming was associated with a missense DCLRE1C variant. In an earlier analysis, productive rearrangement rates for most beta V segments clustered near 87% or 30%. Altogether, 150 to 200 TCR beta chains were recorded as cytomegalovirus-associated.

This sequence joins TRBV5-8 and TRBJ2-5; 8 bases match TRBD1. The sequence derives from a female donor in good health and CMV-seronegative. Sequencing was performed on PBMCs. DNA of the CDR3: TGTGCCAGCAGCTTGGTTCCCAGGGGGCTTGAGACCCAGTACTTC. It encodes CASSLVPRGLETQYF.